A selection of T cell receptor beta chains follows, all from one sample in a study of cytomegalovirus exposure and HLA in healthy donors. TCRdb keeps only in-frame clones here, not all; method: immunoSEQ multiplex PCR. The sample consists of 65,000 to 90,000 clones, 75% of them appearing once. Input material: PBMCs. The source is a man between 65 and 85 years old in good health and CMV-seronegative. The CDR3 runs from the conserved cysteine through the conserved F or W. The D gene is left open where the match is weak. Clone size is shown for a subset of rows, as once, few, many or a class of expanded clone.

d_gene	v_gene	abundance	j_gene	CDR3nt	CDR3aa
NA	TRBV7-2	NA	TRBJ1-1	TGTGCCAGCAGCTTCAAGGGGCTAGGCGCTGAAGCTTTCTTT	CASSFKGLGAEAFF
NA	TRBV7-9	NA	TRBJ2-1	TGTGCCGGAACCACAGGGTTCTACAATGAGCAGTTCTTC	CAGTTGFYNEQFF
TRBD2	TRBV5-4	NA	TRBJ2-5	TGTGCCAGCAGCTTTGGGACTAGGAAAGAGACCCAGTACTTC	CASSFGTRKETQYF
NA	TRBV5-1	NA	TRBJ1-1	TGCGCCAGCAGCTTGGTTGTGGGCATGAACACTGAAGCTTTCTTT	CASSLVVGMNTEAFF
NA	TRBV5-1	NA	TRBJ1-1	TGCGCCAGCAGCTTGGATTGGGCGGGGAACACTGAAGCTTTCTTT	CASSLDWAGNTEAFF
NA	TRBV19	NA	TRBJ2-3	TGTGCCAGTAGTATCGGGACAAGTAGCACAGATACGCAGTATTTT	CASSIGTSSTDTQYF
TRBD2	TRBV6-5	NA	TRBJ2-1	TGTGCCAGCAGTTATGGTAGCGGGGGGGCCGGGGATGAGCAGTTCTTC	CASSYGSGGAGDEQFF
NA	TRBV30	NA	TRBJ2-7	TGTCCGACTCAGACAGGAGCCCGAACCTACGAGCAGTACTTC	CPTQTGARTYEQYF
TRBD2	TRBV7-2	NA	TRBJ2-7	TGTGCCAGCAGCTTAGGGAGCGGGGGGTCCTACGAGCAGTACTTC	CASSLGSGGSYEQYF
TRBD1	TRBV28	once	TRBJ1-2	TGTGCCGGCAGTTCGACAGGGTCTAACTATGGCTACACCTTC	CAGSSTGSNYGYTF
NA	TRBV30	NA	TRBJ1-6	TGTGCCTGGAATTTGTTATCCTATAATTCACCCCTCCACTTT	CAWNLLSYNSPLHF
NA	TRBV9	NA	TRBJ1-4	TGTGCCAGCAGCGTAGCGCGTGGAGACGAAAAACTGTTTTTT	CASSVARGDEKLFF
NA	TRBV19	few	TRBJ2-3	TGTGCCAGTAGTATTCAGGGGAAGTACACAGATACGCAGTATTTT	CASSIQGKYTDTQYF
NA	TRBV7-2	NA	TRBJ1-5	TGTGCCAGCAGCGAAAGACAGGCCAATAGCAATCAGCCCCAGCATTTT	CASSERQANSNQPQHF
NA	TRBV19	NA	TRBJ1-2	TGTGCCAGTAGGACGGACTCTAACTATGGCTACACCTTC	CASRTDSNYGYTF
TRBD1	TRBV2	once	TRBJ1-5	TGTGCCAGCAGGAATATGGGACAGCCTAATCAGCCCCAGCATTTT	CASRNMGQPNQPQHF
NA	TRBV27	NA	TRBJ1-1	TGTGCCAGCAGTTTTGCGGGGAGGTCTGAAGCTTTCTTT	CASSFAGRSEAFF
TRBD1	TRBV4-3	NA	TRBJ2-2	TGCGCCAGCAGCCAAACGGGACAGGGAGTGGCCGGGGAGCTGTTTTTT	CASSQTGQGVAGELFF
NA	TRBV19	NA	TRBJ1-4	TGTGCCAGTAGGCCGGGTCCGAACTTTGAAAAACTGTTTTTT	CASRPGPNFEKLFF
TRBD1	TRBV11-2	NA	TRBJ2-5	TGTGCCAGCACCCAATCCAGGGGGCTTCTTGAGACCCAGTACTTC	CASTQSRGLLETQYF
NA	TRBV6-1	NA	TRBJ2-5	TGTGCCAGCACGTATACTCGAGAGACCCAGTACTTC	CASTYTRETQYF
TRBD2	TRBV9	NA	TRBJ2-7	TGTGCCAGCAGCGTAGACGGGGGGGGGCGCGACGAGCAGTACTTC	CASSVDGGGRDEQYF
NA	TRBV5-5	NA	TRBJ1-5	TGTGCCAGCAGCTTATTAGACGAGGGCAATCAGCCCCAGCATTTT	CASSLLDEGNQPQHF
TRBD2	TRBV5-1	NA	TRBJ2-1	TGCGCCAGCAGCTTGATCGGACTAGCGGAGAATGAGCAGTTCTTC	CASSLIGLAENEQFF
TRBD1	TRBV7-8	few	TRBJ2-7	TGTGCCAGCAGCCAAGACAGGGGATCTGCCGAGCAGTACTTC	CASSQDRGSAEQYF
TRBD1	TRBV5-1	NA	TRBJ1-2	TGCGCCAGCAGCTCACGGACAGGGCCTGGCTACACCTTC	CASSSRTGPGYTF